The 2 T cell receptor beta chains given below trace back to one sample, sequenced in a study of shared clonotypes between healthy human individuals. The method was immunoSEQ multiplex PCR; TCRdb's version includes in-frame clones alone and lacks a portion of them. The sample carries 2 million to 3 million clones, approximately 94% recorded once. Sequenced sample: naive CD4+ T cells from PBMCs. Subset meaning: CD45RA+ positively selected. The receptor source for this set is a man younger than 35 in good health. Some clones in this sample may be carry-over from other donors' samples.

The chain has TRBV4-2 and TRBJ2-5; the D gene is possibly TRBD2 (6 bases). The end of the DNA aligns better with TRBJ2-7, so the J call may be wrong. This CDR3 comprises 17 residues. CDR1 LGHNA and CDR2 YNFKEQ come from the germline V gene. CDR3 loop: CASSQDEDRVGRGEQYF. CDR3 coding DNA: TGTGCCAGCAGCCAAGATGAGGATAGAGTAGGGCGGGGCGAGCAGTACTTC.

This chain connects TRBV4-3 to TRBJ2-1; D may match TRBD1 or TRBD2 (5 bases each). V dropped 2 bases and J dropped 4 bases, with 18 bases sitting between them. This CDR3 has 17 amino acids. In germline, CDR1 is LGHNA, CDR2 YSLEER. DNA for the CDR3: TGCGCCAGCAGCCAACCGAGGGCCGGGGACCGATACAATGAGCAGTTCTTC. Amino acid sequence: CASSQPRAGDRYNEQFF.